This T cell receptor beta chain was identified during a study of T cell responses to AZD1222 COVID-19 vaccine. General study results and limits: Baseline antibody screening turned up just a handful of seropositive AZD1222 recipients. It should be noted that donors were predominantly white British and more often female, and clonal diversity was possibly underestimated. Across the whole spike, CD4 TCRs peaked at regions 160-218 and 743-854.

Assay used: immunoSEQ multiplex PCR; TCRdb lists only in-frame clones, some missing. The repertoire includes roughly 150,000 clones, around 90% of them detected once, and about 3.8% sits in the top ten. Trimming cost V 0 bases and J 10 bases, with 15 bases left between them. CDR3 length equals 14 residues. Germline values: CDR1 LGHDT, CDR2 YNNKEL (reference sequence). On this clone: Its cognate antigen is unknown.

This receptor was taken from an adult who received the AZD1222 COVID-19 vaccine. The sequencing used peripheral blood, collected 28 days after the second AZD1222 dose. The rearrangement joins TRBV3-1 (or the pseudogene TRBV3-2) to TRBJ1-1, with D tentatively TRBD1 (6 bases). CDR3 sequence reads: CASSQDLPGAGAFF. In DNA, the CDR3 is TGTGCCAGCAGCCAAGATTTACCAGGGGCCGGAGCTTTCTTT.